This TCR beta chain is from a study of a mutant IDH1 vaccine in newly diagnosed glioma. At the level of the study: Either 4-6 weeks after radiotherapy alone or alongside temozolomide, vaccination was begun. Visit V12 happened at week 35; visit V13 happened at week 47.

Time point of the sample: week 47, end of study. What each vaccine dose contained was 300 ug of mutant IDH1 20-mer peptide, accompanied by topical imiquimod. There were eight vaccinations for patients, given in weeks 1, 3, 5, 7, 11, 15, 19 and 23. Some clones are missing from TCRdb's copy, which holds only in-frame ones; the method was immunoSEQ multiplex PCR. The table records 20,000 to 25,000 clones, 84% of them present only once. This CDR3 has 15 residues. CDR1 is SSHAT, CDR2 FNYEAQ, per germline (reference sequence). Concerning this clone: Its antigen is unidentified. The junction differs from germline at one of its ends, possibly a read error.

Findings and caveats of the study: There seemed to be no relation between pseudoprogression and changes in top peripheral T cell clonotypes.

The input for sequencing was PBMCs, taken from a glioma patient whose treatment included an IDH1 peptide vaccine. This receptor was identified in a man aged 40-55 years with glioma. The chain combines TRBV7-7 with TRBJ2-2; 9 bases line up with TRBD1. This chain's CDR3 is CASSPRQGGTGELFF. CDR3 nucleotides: TGTGCTAGCAGCCCCCGACAGGGGGGGACCGGGGAGCTGTTTTTT. Variable domain in full (rest from reference TRBV7-7 and TRBJ2-2): GAGVSQSPRYKVTKRGQDVTLRCDPISSHATLYWYQQALGQGPEFLTYFNYEAQPDKSGLPSDRFSAERPEGSISTLTIQRTEQRDSAMYRCASSPRQGGTGELFFGEGSRLTVL.